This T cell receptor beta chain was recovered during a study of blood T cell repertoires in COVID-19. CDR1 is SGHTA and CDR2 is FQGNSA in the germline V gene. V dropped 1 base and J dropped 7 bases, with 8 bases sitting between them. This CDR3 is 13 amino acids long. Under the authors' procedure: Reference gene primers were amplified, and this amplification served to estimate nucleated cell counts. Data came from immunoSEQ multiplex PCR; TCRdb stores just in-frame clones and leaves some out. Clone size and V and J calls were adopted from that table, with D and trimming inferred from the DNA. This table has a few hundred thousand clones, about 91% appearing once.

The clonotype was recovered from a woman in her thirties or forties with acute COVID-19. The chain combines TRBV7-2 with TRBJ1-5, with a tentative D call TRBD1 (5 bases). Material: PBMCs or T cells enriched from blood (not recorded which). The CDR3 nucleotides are TGTGCCAGCAGCTTAGATGGGGCGCAGCCCCAGCATTTT. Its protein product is CASSLDGAQPQHF.